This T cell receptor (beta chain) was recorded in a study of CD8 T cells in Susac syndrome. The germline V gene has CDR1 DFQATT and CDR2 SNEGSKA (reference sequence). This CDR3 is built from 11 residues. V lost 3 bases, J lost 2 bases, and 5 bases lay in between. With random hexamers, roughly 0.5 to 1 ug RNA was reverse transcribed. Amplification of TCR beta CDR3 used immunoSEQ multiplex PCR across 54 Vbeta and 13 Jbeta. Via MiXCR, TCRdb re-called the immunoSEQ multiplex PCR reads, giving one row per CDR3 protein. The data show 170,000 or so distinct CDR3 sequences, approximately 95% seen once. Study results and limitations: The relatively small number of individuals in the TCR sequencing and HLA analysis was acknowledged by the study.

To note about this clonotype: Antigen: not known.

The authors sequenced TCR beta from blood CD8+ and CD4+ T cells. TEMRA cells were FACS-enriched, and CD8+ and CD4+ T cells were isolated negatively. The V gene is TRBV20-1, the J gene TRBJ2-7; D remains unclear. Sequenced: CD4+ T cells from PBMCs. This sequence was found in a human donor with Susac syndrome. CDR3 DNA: TGCAGTGCTAGCGATACCTACGAGCAGTACGTC. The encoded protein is CSASDTYEQYV.